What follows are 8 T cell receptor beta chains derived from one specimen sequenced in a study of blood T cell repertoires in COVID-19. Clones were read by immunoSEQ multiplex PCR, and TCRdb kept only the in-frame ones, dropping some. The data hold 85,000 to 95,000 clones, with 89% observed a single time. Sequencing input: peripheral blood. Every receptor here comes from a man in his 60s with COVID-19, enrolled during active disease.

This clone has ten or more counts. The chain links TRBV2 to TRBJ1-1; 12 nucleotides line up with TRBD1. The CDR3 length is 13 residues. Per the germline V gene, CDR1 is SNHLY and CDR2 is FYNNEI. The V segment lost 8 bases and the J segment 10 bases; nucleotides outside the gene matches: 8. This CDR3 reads CASSPGQGAVAFF. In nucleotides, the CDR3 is TGTGCCAGCTCTCCGGGACAGGGGGCAGTAGCTTTCTTT. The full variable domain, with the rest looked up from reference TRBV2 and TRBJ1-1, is EPEVTQTPSHQVTQMGQEVILRCVPISNHLYFYWYRQILGQKVEFLVSFYNNEISEKSEIFDDQFSVERPDGSNFTLKIRSTKLEDSAMYFCASSPGQGAVAFFGQGTRLTVV.

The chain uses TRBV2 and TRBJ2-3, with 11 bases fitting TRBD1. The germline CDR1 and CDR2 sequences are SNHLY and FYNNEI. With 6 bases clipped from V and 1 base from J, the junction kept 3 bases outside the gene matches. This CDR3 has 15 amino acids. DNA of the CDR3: TGTGCCAGCAGGAAGGGACAGGGGGGCACAGATACGCAGTATTTT. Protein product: CASRKGQGGTDTQYF.

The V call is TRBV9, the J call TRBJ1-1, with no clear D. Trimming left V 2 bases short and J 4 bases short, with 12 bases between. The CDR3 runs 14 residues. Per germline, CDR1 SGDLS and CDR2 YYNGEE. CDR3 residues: CASSVEGVGTEAFF. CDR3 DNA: TGTGCCAGCAGCGTTGAGGGAGTTGGCACTGAAGCTTTCTTT.

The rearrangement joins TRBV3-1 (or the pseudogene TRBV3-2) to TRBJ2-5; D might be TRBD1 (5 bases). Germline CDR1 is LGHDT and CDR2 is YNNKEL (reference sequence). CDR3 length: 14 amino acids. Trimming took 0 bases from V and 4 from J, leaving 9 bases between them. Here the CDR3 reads CASSQDRELETQYF. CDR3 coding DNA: TGTGCCAGCAGCCAAGACAGGGAACTAGAGACCCAGTACTTC.

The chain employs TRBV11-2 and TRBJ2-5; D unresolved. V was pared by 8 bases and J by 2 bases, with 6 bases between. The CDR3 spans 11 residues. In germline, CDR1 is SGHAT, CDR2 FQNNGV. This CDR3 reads CASGAQETQYF. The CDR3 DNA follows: TGTGCCAGCGGAGCGCAAGAGACCCAGTACTTC.

The CDR3 region has the DNA TGTGCCAGCAGCCCGCGGAGGGCCAGAGACAATGAGCAGTTCTTC. Translation: CASSPRRARDNEQFF. The chain employs TRBV7-9 and TRBJ2-1; D may be TRBD2 (6 bases). CDR1 and CDR2 (germline): SEHNR, FQNEAQ (reference sequence). V lost 5 bases to trimming and J lost 5 bases, with 16 bases between them. There are 15 residues in the CDR3.

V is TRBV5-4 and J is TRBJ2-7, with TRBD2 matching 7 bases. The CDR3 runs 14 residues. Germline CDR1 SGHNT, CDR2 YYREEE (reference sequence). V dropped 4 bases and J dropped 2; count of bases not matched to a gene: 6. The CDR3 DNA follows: TGTGCCAGCAGCACACCGGGACTAACCTACGAGCAGTACTTC. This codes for CASSTPGLTYEQYF.

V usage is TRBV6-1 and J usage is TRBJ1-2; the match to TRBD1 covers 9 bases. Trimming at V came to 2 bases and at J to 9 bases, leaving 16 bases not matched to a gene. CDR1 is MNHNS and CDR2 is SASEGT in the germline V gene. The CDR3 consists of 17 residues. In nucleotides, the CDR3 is TGTGCCAGCAGTGAACGGGGGACAGGGCCATTCTCTATAAGCTACACCTTC. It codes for CASSERGTGPFSISYTF.